The 10 T cell receptor beta chains in this list originate from one sample, sequenced in a study of blood T cell repertoires in COVID-19. Clones were read by immunoSEQ multiplex PCR, and TCRdb kept only the in-frame ones, dropping some. The sample includes some 350,000 clones, around 89% seen only once; the top ten take about 3%. Material for sequencing was peripheral blood. These receptors were taken from a woman aged 30 to 39 with COVID-19, enrolled during active disease.

V usage is TRBV28 and J usage is TRBJ2-2; tentatively, D is TRBD1 (5 bases). The CDR3 is made up of 17 amino acids. Germline V gene data show CDR1 as MDHEN and CDR2 as SYDVKM. Trimming took off 3 bases at V and 0 bases at J, with 14 bases between the two ends. In DNA, the CDR3 is TGTGCCAGCAGTTTGGGGCCAAACACTACGAACACCGGGGAGCTGTTTTTT. It specifies CASSLGPNTTNTGELFF.

The CDR3 nucleotides read TGCGCCAGCAGTGAGACGGTCAACACTGAAGCTTTCTTT. Amino acid sequence: CASSETVNTEAFF. The chain uses TRBV10-2 and TRBJ1-1, with D unclear. CDR3 length: 13 amino acids. Per germline, CDR1 WSHSY and CDR2 SAAADI. Trimming stripped 2 bases from V and 2 bases from J, with 6 bases between.

The V gene is TRBV4-2, the J gene TRBJ1-4; TRBD1 is a possible D gene (5 bases). Per germline, CDR1 LGHNA and CDR2 YNFKEQ. Trimming pared 1 base from V and 3 bases from J, leaving 21 bases between. CDR3 length: 19 amino acids. For the CDR3, the DNA is TGTGCCAGCAGCCAAGTCTTCGCTCGGTGGGGCAATTCTAATGAAAAACTGTTTTTT. The encoded protein is CASSQVFARWGNSNEKLFF.

Remarks on this clone: An end of the junction differs from the germline gene, which may be a read error. This chain joins TRBV7-7 and TRBJ1-1; D possibly corresponds to TRBD1 (6 bases). The CDR3 has 16 amino acids. Germline CDR1 is SSHAT and CDR2 is FNYEAQ (reference sequence). The CDR3 sequence is CASSLAGQGTNTEAFF. The CDR3 DNA reads as TGTGCTAGCAGCTTAGCCGGGCAGGGGACGAACACTGAAGCTTTCTTT. Drawing the rest from reference TRBV7-7 and TRBJ1-1, the complete variable domain is GAGVSQSPRYKVTKRGQDVTLRCDPISSHATLYWYQQALGQGPEFLTYFNYEAQPDKSGLPSDRFSAERPEGSISTLTIQRTEQRDSAMYRCASSLAGQGTNTEAFFGQGTRLTVV.

This chain joins TRBV10-2 and TRBJ2-5; D unclear. The CDR3 runs to 14 residues. Germline CDR1 reads WSHSY; CDR2 reads SAAADI. V was clipped by 4 bases and J by 1 base, with 10 bases between them. Here the CDR3 DNA reads TGCGCCAGCAGTGTAACTACAACCCAAGAGACCCAGTACTTC. It specifies CASSVTTTQETQYF.

The chain carries TRBV5-1 and TRBJ2-3; 8 nucleotides match TRBD2. The CDR3 loop spans 15 amino acids. CDR1 and CDR2 (germline): SGHRS, YFSETQ. Unmatched junction bases numbered 9, after V lost 6 bases and J lost 3 bases. The CDR3 region has the DNA TGCGCCAGCACCGGCGGGGGGAGGAGGACAGATACGCAGTATTTT. Translated, it gives CASTGGGRRTDTQYF.

The rearrangement uses TRBV18 and TRBJ1-1, with no clear D. Trimming removed 6 bases at V and 0 bases at J, with 11 bases between. Looked up from germline, CDR1 is KGHSH and CDR2 is LQKENI. This CDR3 has 14 amino acids. Written as DNA, the CDR3 is TGTGCCAGCTCTAAGGAGCAAGTGAACACTGAAGCTTTCTTT. As protein: CASSKEQVNTEAFF.

In DNA form, the CDR3 reads TGTGCCACCAGTGGTCTAGACCAAGAGACCCAGTACTTC. It translates to CATSGLDQETQYF. This chain joins TRBV24-1 and TRBJ2-5; D remains ambiguous. The CDR3 loop spans 13 amino acids. Between the trimmed V and J ends, which lost 5 bases and 0 bases, there was a span of 6 bases. The germline gives CDR1 KGHDR, CDR2 SFDVKD.

The chain recombines TRBV11-3 with TRBJ2-3; 8 positions agree with TRBD2. Looked up from germline, CDR1 is SGHNT and CDR2 is YENEEA. The CDR3 totals 17 residues. The junction had 11 bases not matched to a gene; V was cut back by 6 bases and J by 0 bases. CDR3 sequence reads: CASRQRSGSYSTDTQYF. The CDR3 bases are TGTGCCAGCAGGCAAAGGAGCGGGAGCTATAGCACAGATACGCAGTATTTT.

V usage is TRBV2 and J usage is TRBJ2-1; 7 bases are shared with TRBD1. The CDR3 runs to 15 residues. Germline loops: CDR1 SNHLY, CDR2 FYNNEI. Trimming took 1 base from V and 4 from J; bases not matched to a gene: 4. As DNA, the CDR3 is TGTGCCAGCAGTGAAGAAACGGGACAGTACAATGAGCAGTTCTTC. Its translation is CASSEETGQYNEQFF.